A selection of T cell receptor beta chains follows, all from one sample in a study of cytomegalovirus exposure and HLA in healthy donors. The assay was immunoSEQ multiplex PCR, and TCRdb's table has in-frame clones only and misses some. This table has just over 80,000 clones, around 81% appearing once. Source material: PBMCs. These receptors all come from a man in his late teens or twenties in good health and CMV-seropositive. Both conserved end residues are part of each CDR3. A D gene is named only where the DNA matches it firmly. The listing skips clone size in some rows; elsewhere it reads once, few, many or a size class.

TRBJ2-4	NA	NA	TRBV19	TGTGCCAGTAGCTGGGCCGATAAAAACATTCAGTACTTC	CASSWADKNIQYF
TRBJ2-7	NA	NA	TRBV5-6	TGTGCCAGCAGCTCTGGACTGGCGAGGGCGGAGCAGTACTTC	CASSSGLARAEQYF
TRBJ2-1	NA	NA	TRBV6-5	TGTGCCAGCACCCGGGACTGGAGCTCCTACAATGAGCAGTTCTTC	CASTRDWSSYNEQFF
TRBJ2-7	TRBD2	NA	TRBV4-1	TGCGCCAGCAGCCAACGGGTAGCGGGACGGTACGAGCAGTACTTC	CASSQRVAGRYEQYF
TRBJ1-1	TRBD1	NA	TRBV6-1	TGTGCCAGCAGTGGGGACAGGACAAACACTGAAGCTTTCTTT	CASSGDRTNTEAFF
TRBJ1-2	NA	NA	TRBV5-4	TGTGCCAGCAGCTTGGAACCAGGGTTGCATGGCTACACCTTC	CASSLEPGLHGYTF
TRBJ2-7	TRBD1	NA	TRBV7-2	TGTGCCAGCAGCCACGGACAGGGGAGCTCCTACGAGCAGTACTTC	CASSHGQGSSYEQYF
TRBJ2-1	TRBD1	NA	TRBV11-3	TGTGCCAGCAGCAGCGGGACAGGGCAGGAGCAGTTCTTC	CASSSGTGQEQFF
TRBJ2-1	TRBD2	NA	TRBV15	TGTGCCACCAGCAGAGATCCGGCGGGAGAGGATGAGCAGTTCTTC	CATSRDPAGEDEQFF
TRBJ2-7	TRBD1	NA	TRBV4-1	TGCGCCAGCAGCCGGCCCGGACAGGGACGCTACGAGCAGTACTTC	CASSRPGQGRYEQYF
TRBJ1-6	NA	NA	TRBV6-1	TGTGCCAGCAGGGTGACCGGGAGTAAAAATTCACCCCTCCACTTT	CASRVTGSKNSPLHF
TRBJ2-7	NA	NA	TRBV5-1	TGCGCCAGCAGCTTGGCCGGAGGCGAGCAGTACTTC	CASSLAGGEQYF
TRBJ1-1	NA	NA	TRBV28	TGTGCCGTCTACAGGGTCATGAACACTGAAGCTTTCTTT	CAVYRVMNTEAFF
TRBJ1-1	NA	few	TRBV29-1	TGCAGCGTTTCAGGGAGGGACACTGAAGCTTTCTTT	CSVSGRDTEAFF
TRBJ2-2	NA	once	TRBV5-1	TGCGCCAGCAGCTATAGCGGATTGAACACCGGGGAGCTGTTTTTT	CASSYSGLNTGELFF
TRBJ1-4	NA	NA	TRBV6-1	TGTGCCAGCAGTGGACAGTCCTTAGGTGAACTGTTTTTT	CASSGQSLGELFF
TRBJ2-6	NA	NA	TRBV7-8	TGTGCCAGCAGCCAACGGAGGTCTGGGGCCAACGTCCTGACTTTC	CASSQRRSGANVLTF
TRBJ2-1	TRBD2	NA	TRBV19	TGTGCCAGTAGTATGGCGCTAGCGGGAGATTCGTTCTTC	CASSMALAGDSFF
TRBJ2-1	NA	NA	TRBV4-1	TGCGCCAGCAGCCAACCGCTAGCTAGGTACAATGAGCAGTTCTTC	CASSQPLARYNEQFF
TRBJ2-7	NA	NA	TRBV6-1	TGTGCCAGCAGTGGAGGAGGAGCGGTCTACGAGCAGTACTTC	CASSGGGAVYEQYF
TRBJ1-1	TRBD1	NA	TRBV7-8	TGTGCCAGCAGCCCCCGGGACAGCAACACTGAAGCTTTCTTT	CASSPRDSNTEAFF
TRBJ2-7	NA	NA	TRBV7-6	TGTGCCAGCAGCTTCTCTCGGTACGAGCAGTACTTC	CASSFSRYEQYF
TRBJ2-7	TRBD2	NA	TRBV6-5	TGTGCCAGCAGTTACTCTGGACTAGCGGGAAACTATGAGCAGTACTTC	CASSYSGLAGNYEQYF
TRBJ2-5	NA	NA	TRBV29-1	TGCAGCGGGAGTATGGTTTCGGAGACCCAGTACTTC	CSGSMVSETQYF
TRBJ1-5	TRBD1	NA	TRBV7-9	TGTGCCAGCAGCCCGGGACAGGGGGATCAGCCCCAGCATTTT	CASSPGQGDQPQHF
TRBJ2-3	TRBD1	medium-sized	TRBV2	TGTGCCAGCAGCGGACAGGGACGACAGGATACGCAGTATTTT	CASSGQGRQDTQYF
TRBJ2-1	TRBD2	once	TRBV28	TGTGCCAGCAGTTTATCCGCGACTAGCCGAAACTACAATGAGCAGTTCTTC	CASSLSATSRNYNEQFF
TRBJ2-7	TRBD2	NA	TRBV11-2	TGTGCCAGCAGCTTAGGGCCTGGGCGGGAGAACTACGAGCAGTACTTC	CASSLGPGRENYEQYF
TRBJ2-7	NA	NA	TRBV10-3	TGTGCCATCAGAAAGAGCGGAACCTCCTACGAGCAGTACTTC	CAIRKSGTSYEQYF